The 21 T cell receptor beta chains below were found in one sample sequenced in a study of T cell repertoires in cytomegalovirus infection. Their specific antigens are unknown. TCRdb re-derived calls from the reads in MiXCR, one entry per CDR3 protein. The sample contains approximately 910,000 distinct CDR3 sequences, 25% to 40% of which appear only once. Sequenced here: cultured CD8+ T cells from PBMCs, sampled from culture after CMV antigen stimulation. The receptor source for this set is a human donor in good health (CMV status not recorded). Some clones in this sample may be carry-over from other donors' samples.

Only a few counts were recorded for this clonotype. The J gene is TRBJ1-1, the V gene TRBV2; 7 bases are shared with TRBD1. Germline V lookup: CDR1 SNHLY, CDR2 FYNNEI. The CDR3 is made up of 16 amino acids. The V segment lost 11 bases and the J segment 5 bases; nucleotides outside the gene matches: 20. CDR3 amino acids: CAGRGQGEQSGTEAFF. In nucleotides, the CDR3 is TGTGCCGGACGAGGGCAGGGGGAGCAATCGGGGACTGAAGCTTTCTTT.

CDR3 sequence: CATGAPYEQYF. The DNA of the CDR3 is TGTGCCACCGGGGCTCCCTACGAGCAGTACTTC. The V and J genes are TRBV12-3 or TRBV12-4 and TRBJ2-7, with D perhaps given as TRBD1 or TRBD2 (5 bases each). The CDR3 spans 11 residues. V was shortened by 10 bases and J by 2 bases, with 9 bases between the two germline ends.

The chain uses TRBV7-9 and TRBJ2-5, with D possibly being TRBD1 (6 bases). The germline V gene encodes CDR1 SEHNR and CDR2 FQNEAQ (reference sequence). The V end lost 5 bases, the J end lost 2 bases, and 9 bases lay between the germline ends. The CDR3 length is 13 residues. The DNA for the CDR3 is TGTGCCAGCAGCGGAGGACAGCAAGAGACCCAGTACTTC. Its translation is CASSGGQQETQYF.

The V call is TRBV4-1, the J call TRBJ2-2; 8 nucleotides line up with TRBD2. The CDR3 runs to 17 residues. V trimming: 2 bases; J trimming: 6 bases; junction bases outside the gene matches: 11. Germline V gene lookup returns CDR1 MGHRA and CDR2 YSYEKL. The CDR3 nucleotides read TGCGCCAGCAGCCAACCCCGGGAGGGGAAAAGGTCCGGGGAGCTGTTTTTT. Amino acids: CASSQPREGKRSGELFF.

This chain joins TRBV7-9 and TRBJ2-6; D is ambiguous. Trimming took off 4 bases at V and 3 bases at J, with 16 bases between the two ends. This CDR3 region has 17 residues. CDR1 is SEHNR and CDR2 is FQNEAQ in the germline V gene (reference sequence). The CDR3, as DNA: TGTGCCAGCAGCTCCGGACGGCCTTACAATGGGGCCAACGTCCTGACTTTC. It codes for CASSSGRPYNGANVLTF.

CDR3 amino acids: CASSHRPRTTGELFF. The CDR3, as DNA: TGCGCCAGCAGTCACCGACCCAGAACCACCGGGGAGCTGTTTTTT. This chain links TRBV23-1 with TRBJ2-2; no clear D gene. TRBV23-1 is labeled an ORF, and its function is uncertain. V dropped 3 bases and J dropped 4 bases, with 12 bases sitting between them. This CDR3 region has 15 residues.

The V and J genes are TRBV4-3 and TRBJ1-6; TRBD1 is a possible D gene (5 bases). Trimming stripped 2 bases from V and 4 bases from J, with 9 bases between. This CDR3 is 15 amino acids long. CDR1 and CDR2 from the germline V gene are LGHNA and YSLEER. The CDR3 sequence: CASSQQQVYNSPLHF. DNA of the CDR3: TGCGCCAGCAGCCAACAACAGGTTTATAATTCACCCCTCCACTTT.

The chain uses TRBV6-1 and TRBJ2-7, with D perhaps TRBD2 (6 bases). V lost 4 bases, J lost 2 bases, and 12 bases lay in between. Per germline, CDR1 MNHNS and CDR2 SASEGT. CDR3 length: 14 amino acids. CDR3 bases: TGTGCCAGCAGTGTTCTTTGGGGGGCCTACGAGCAGTACTTC. As protein: CASSVLWGAYEQYF.

The chain couples TRBV6-6 to TRBJ1-1, with D unclear. Per germline, CDR1 MNHNY and CDR2 SVGAGI (reference sequence). This CDR3 contains 12 residues. The V gene lost 6 bases and the J gene lost 6 bases, with 11 bases spanning the gap. This chain's CDR3 is CASSSQSPEAFF. The CDR3 region has the DNA TGTGCCAGCAGCTCTCAGAGCCCTGAAGCTTTCTTT.

In this sample, this clonotype turned up a few times. The J gene is TRBJ2-7, the V gene TRBV9; D tentatively fits TRBD1 or TRBD2 (5 bases each). The CDR3 length is 15 residues. Germline V gene sequence: CDR1 SGDLS, CDR2 YYNGEE. Trimming shortened V by 4 bases and J by 0 bases, and 14 bases separated the two germline ends. The CDR3 region has the DNA TGTGCCAGCAGCCAGGGACCGGGGCCCTCCTACGAGCAGTACGTC. Translating gives CASSQGPGPSYEQYV.

This clonotype was found a few times. The chain uses TRBV5-1 and TRBJ2-7; 7 bases are a match to TRBD1. Germline V lookup: CDR1 SGHRS, CDR2 YFSETQ. Germline trimming cut 4 bases from V and 5 bases from J; bases unmatched to any gene: 12. The length of the CDR3 is 15 residues. The CDR3 reads CASSDAYRGYNEQYF. For the CDR3, the DNA is TGCGCCAGCAGCGATGCGTACAGGGGCTACAACGAGCAGTACTTC.

This clonotype was observed a single time. Here the CDR3 DNA reads TGTGCCAGTAGTATCGGTACCATATATGGGGCCGCAGCGGATGAGCAGTTCTTC. It is translated as CASSIGTIYGAAADEQFF. V usage is TRBV19 and J usage is TRBJ2-1; D tentatively fits TRBD1 or TRBD2 (5 bases each). The CDR3 runs to 18 residues. CDR1 is LNHDA and CDR2 is SQIVND in the germline V gene (reference sequence). Trimming took 3 bases from V and 8 from J, leaving 26 bases between them.

This chain connects TRBV4-1 to TRBJ2-2; the D gene could be TRBD1 or TRBD2 (5 bases each). CDR1 is MGHRA, CDR2 YSYEKL, per germline. Trimming removed 4 bases from V and 3 bases from J, with 18 bases in between. This CDR3 comprises 17 residues. This CDR3 reads CASSPPGWGLHTGELFF. The DNA of the CDR3 is TGCGCCAGCAGCCCCCCCGGGTGGGGGTTGCACACCGGGGAGCTGTTTTTT.

The rearrangement links TRBV12-3 or TRBV12-4 to TRBJ2-2; D unresolved. V was clipped by 3 bases and J by 9 bases, with 11 bases between them. This CDR3 comprises 13 residues. The CDR3 nucleotides are TGTGCCAGCAGTTTTGCTCTCTCCAGGGAGCTGTTTTTT. This encodes CASSFALSRELFF.

This clonotype was seen a few times. The rearrangement links TRBV28 to TRBJ2-7, with a tentative D call TRBD1 (5 bases). The V and J ends lost 6 bases and 2 bases respectively, with 14 bases between them. Germline loops: CDR1 MDHEN, CDR2 SYDVKM. This CDR3 has 14 residues. The chain's CDR3 is CASSIGQGPYEQYF. The DNA for the CDR3 is TGTGCCAGCAGCATCGGTCAGGGTCCCTACGAGCAGTACTTC. The entire variable domain, with the rest obtained from reference TRBV28 and TRBJ2-7, is as follows: DVKVTQSSRYLVKRTGEKVFLECVQDMDHENMFWYRQDPGLGLRLIYFSYDVKMKEKGDIPEGYSVSREKKERFSLILESASTNQTSMYLCASSIGQGPYEQYFGPGTRLTVT.

Written as DNA, the CDR3 is TGCAGTGCTAAGGTCCAGGCGAACTCTGGAAACACCATATATTTT. Protein product: CSAKVQANSGNTIYF. This sequence joins TRBV20-1 and TRBJ1-3; D gene unclear. The CDR3 has 15 residues. V dropped 4 bases and J dropped 0 bases, with 13 bases sitting between them. Germline CDR1 reads DFQATT; CDR2 reads SNEGSKA (reference sequence).

The CDR3 loop is CASSPFRGNTEAFF. Here the CDR3 DNA reads TGTGCCAGCAGTCCCTTCCGCGGAAACACTGAAGCTTTCTTT. The rearrangement joins TRBV6-6 to TRBJ1-1; no clear D gene. This CDR3 has 14 residues. V lost 5 bases, J lost 2 bases, and 12 bases lay in between. The V gene's germline CDR1 is MNHNY and CDR2 SVGAGI (reference sequence).

Details on this clonotype: An end of the junction does not agree with germline; a read error may underlie this. The rearrangement joins TRBV7-3 to TRBJ1-3; tentative D call: TRBD1 (5 bases). Germline V gene sequence: CDR1 SGHTA, CDR2 FQGTGA. The CDR3 totals 15 residues. Here the CDR3 DNA reads TGTGTCAGCAGCAGGGACGGGACCTCTGGAAACACCATATATTTT. It translates to CVSSRDGTSGNTIYF.

This clonotype was recorded at least ten times. The chain combines TRBV2 with TRBJ1-2; unclear D gene. This CDR3 comprises 15 residues. Germline V gene sequence: CDR1 SNHLY, CDR2 FYNNEI. Trimming shortened V by 5 bases and J by 0 bases, and 13 bases separated the two germline ends. Here the CDR3 reads CASSSSGVPNYGYTF. CDR3 coding DNA: TGTGCCAGCAGTTCCTCGGGAGTCCCTAACTATGGCTACACCTTC.

This clonotype has a handful of counts. The CDR3 loop reads CASSDRAHEQFF. DNA of the CDR3: TGTGCCAGCAGTGACAGGGCCCATGAGCAGTTCTTC. The chain carries TRBV25-1 and TRBJ2-1, with a tentative D call TRBD1 (5 bases). The CDR3 totals 12 residues. Germline-derived CDR1 and CDR2 are MGHDK and SYGVNS. The V end lost 3 bases, the J end lost 8 bases, and 8 bases lay between the germline ends.

This clonotype was detected a few times. The chain has TRBV7-8 and TRBJ2-5; TRBD2 agrees at 10 bases. CDR1 is SGHVS and CDR2 is FQNEAQ in the germline V gene. J lost 2 bases, V lost 2 bases, and 8 bases had no gene match. The CDR3 is 17 residues long. DNA of the CDR3: TGTGCCAGCAGCTTAAAAGAACTAGCGGGGACTCAAGAGACCCAGTACTTC. It yields the protein CASSLKELAGTQETQYF.